Listed below are T cell receptor beta chains from one sample, sequenced in a study of metastatic and nonmetastatic thyroid tumors. With MiXCR, TCRdb called clones anew from the PCR reads. The data show about 39,000 clones, 15% to 20% seen once. Input material: blood. The receptors here all came from a female donor with papillary thyroid cancer or a benign thyroid nodule (not recorded which). Some clones in this sample may be carry-over from other donors' samples. Both conserved end residues are trimmed from each CDR3. Each record gives: V gene, CDR3 protein.

TRBV6-2/TRBV6-3 | ASSYGGSYEQY
TRBV7-2 | ASSLAGARNTGELF
TRBV24-1 | ATRSVNTEAF
TRBV11-3 | ASSYETATNSYEQY
TRBV7-9 | ASSSRDSKIDEQY
TRBV19 | ASSISPQETQY
TRBV5-1 | ASSLAVWEQY
TRBV6-1 | ASSESYEQY
TRBV7-9 | ASRDGTAQETQY
TRBV6-6 | ASSYRGPGAGPQH
TRBV18 | ASSTVTDTQY
TRBV30 | AWTAKGHYEQY
TRBV6-1 | ASTWTSLFSGANVLT
TRBV20-1 | SAWDMAYEQY
TRBV4-1 | ASSQGPSATDTQY
TRBV28 | ASNSRQKYTDTQY
TRBV19 | ASSGGYNDQF
TRBV6-6 | ASSYHAGTGGDTQY
TRBV7-6 | ASSLQTNTEAF
TRBV28 | ASSFPGPYQPQH
TRBV28 | ASSFPGTYNEQS
TRBV12-3/TRBV12-4 | ASSLQGTDNEQF
TRBV20-1 | SATTSGSVPYEQY
TRBV28 | ASSFEGTDDGYT
TRBV6-1 | ASRPGQGDYQPQH
TRBV2 | ASRGQGRVRITDTQY
TRBV28 | ASSLGYEQC
TRBV20-1 | SAAGLSVSYNEQF
TRBV28 | ASSLYSGGLAGYNEQF
TRBV28 | ASVPSVLAGITDTQY
TRBV20-1 | SARGVGGHEQY
TRBV6-1 | ANRPGEGGSEKLF
TRBV7-2 | ASSSHTLAEQY
TRBV5-1 | TSSLASRGQGYEQY
TRBV7-9 | ASSGTADSEQF
TRBV7-2 | ASSLLVGTQY
TRBV11-2 | ASRAMETQY
TRBV20-1 | SVSVRRVGMDEQY
TRBV6-1 | ASSESSQGTEAF
TRBV5-1 | TSSLYSGSNQPQH